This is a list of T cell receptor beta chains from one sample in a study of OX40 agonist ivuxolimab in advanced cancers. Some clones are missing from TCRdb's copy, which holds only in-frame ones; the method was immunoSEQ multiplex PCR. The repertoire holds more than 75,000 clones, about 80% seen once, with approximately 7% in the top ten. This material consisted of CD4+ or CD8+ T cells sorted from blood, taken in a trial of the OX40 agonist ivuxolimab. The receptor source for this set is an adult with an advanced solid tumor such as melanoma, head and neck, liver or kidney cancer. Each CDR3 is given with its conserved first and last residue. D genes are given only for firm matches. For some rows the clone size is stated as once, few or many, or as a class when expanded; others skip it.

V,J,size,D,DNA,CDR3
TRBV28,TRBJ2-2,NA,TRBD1,TGTGTCTCGACCTCCAGGGGGCGGAGGTCCGGGGAGCTGTTTTTT,CVSTSRGRRSGELFF
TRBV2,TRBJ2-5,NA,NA,TGTGCCAGCAGTGAAGAAGGCGGGATTCAAGAGACCCAGTACTTC,CASSEEGGIQETQYF
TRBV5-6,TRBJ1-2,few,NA,TGTGCCAGCAGCCCTAGGCCCGTCAACTATGGCTACACCTTC,CASSPRPVNYGYTF
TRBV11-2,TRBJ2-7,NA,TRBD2,TGTGCCAGCAGCTCGCGACTAGCGGGAGGGGGTCCCTACGAGCAGTACTTC,CASSSRLAGGGPYEQYF
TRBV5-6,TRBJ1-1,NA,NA,TGTGCCAGCAGCTCGGACGGTAACACTGAAGCTTTCTTT,CASSSDGNTEAFF
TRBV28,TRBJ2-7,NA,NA,TGTGCCAGCTCAAGGGCCGGAGCCTTTGGGAGCTCCTACGAGCAGTACTTC,CASSRAGAFGSSYEQYF
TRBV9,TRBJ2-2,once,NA,TGTGCCAGCACCCTAGGAGGATGGGGCGCCGGGGAGCTGTTTTTT,CASTLGGWGAGELFF
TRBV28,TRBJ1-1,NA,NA,TGTGCCAGCAGCCCGGGGGTACTCAACACTGAAGCTTTCTTT,CASSPGVLNTEAFF
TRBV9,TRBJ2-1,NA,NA,TGTGCCAGCGCCAGCTCCTACAATGAGCAGTTCTTC,CASASSYNEQFF
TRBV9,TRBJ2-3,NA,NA,TGTGCCAGCAGCGTAGACGCTCAGAGGGCAGATACGCAGTATTTT,CASSVDAQRADTQYF
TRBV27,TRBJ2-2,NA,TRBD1,TGTGCCAGCAGTTTTTTGACAGGGGTTAACACCGGGGAGCTGTTTTTT,CASSFLTGVNTGELFF
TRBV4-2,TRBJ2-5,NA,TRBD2,TGTGCCAGCAGCCAACCCATTCTCGGAGCGGGAGGGCAACAAGAGACCCAGTACTTC,CASSQPILGAGGQQETQYF
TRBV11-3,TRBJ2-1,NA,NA,TGTGCCAGCAGCTTAGTGTCTGGTCCCCAGTTCTTC,CASSLVSGPQFF
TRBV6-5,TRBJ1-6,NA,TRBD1,TGTGCCAGCAGTCCATCGGACAGGGGGCTTCCCCTCCACTTT,CASSPSDRGLPLHF
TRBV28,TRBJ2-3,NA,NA,TGTGCCAGCAGTTGGTCGCGGGGGCGCAAGGATACGCAGTATTTT,CASSWSRGRKDTQYF
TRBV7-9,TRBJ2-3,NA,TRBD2,TGTGCCGCTCCGGGAGGGCCTCGGGATACGCAGTATTTT,CAAPGGPRDTQYF
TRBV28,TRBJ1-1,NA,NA,TGTGCCAGCAGACGAAACAGGCCCCTGAACACTGAAGCTTTCTTT,CASRRNRPLNTEAFF
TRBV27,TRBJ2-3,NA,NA,TGTGCCAGCAGGCTGGGGGGCACAGATACGCAGTATTTT,CASRLGGTDTQYF
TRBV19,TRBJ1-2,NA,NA,TGTGCCAGTAGTAAAGACAGGATCTTCTATGGCTACACCTTC,CASSKDRIFYGYTF
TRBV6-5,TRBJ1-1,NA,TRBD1,TGTGCCACCTTCACGTCACAGGGGGGCACTGAAGCTTTCTTT,CATFTSQGGTEAFF